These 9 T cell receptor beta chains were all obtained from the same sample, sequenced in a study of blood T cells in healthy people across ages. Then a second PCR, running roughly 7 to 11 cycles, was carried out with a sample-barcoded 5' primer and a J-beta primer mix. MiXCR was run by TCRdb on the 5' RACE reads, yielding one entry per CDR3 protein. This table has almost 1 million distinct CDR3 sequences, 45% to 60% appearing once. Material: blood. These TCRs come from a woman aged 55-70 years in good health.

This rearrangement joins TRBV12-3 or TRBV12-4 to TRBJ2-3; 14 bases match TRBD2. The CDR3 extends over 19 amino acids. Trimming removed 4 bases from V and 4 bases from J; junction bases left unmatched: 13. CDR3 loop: CASSSHLLTSGRGSDTQYF. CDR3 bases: TGTGCCAGCAGTTCTCACCTTTTGACTAGCGGGAGGGGGTCAGATACGCAGTATTTT.

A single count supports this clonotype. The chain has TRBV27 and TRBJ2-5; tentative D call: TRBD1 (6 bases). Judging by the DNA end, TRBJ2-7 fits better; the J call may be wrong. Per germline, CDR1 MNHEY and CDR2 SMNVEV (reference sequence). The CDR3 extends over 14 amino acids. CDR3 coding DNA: TGTGCCAGCAGTTTTGGGCGGCAGGGGTACGAGCAGTACTTC. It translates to CASSFGRQGYEQYF.

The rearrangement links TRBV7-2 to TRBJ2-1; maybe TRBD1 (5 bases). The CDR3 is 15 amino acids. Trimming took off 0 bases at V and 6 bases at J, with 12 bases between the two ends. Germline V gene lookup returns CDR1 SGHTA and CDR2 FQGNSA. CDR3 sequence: CASSLAGRAGNEQFF. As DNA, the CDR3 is TGTGCCAGCAGCTTAGCTGGCAGGGCTGGCAATGAGCAGTTCTTC.

CDR3 amino acids: CSLLTGTSGSDTQYF. The CDR3 region has the DNA TGCAGTCTCCTCACCGGGACTAGCGGGAGTGATACGCAGTATTTT. This rearrangement joins TRBV20-1 to TRBJ2-3, with TRBD2 matching over 14 bases. After removal of 8 bases from V and 6 bases from J, the junction contained 10 bases not matched to a gene. Germline values: CDR1 DFQATT, CDR2 SNEGSKA (reference sequence). The CDR3 contains 15 residues.

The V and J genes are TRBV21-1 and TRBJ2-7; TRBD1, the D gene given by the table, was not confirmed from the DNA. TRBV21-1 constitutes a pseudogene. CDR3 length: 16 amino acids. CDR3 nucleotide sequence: TGTGCCAGCAGCACTCTTCTACGGGACAGGGTCTACGAGCAGTACTTC. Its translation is CASSTLLRDRVYEQYF.

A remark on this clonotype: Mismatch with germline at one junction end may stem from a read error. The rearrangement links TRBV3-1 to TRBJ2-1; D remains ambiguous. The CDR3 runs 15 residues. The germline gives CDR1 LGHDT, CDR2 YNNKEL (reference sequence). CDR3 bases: TGTGCCTGCAGCCATCAATTCGACAATTACAATGAGCAGTTCTTC. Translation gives CACSHQFDNYNEQFF.

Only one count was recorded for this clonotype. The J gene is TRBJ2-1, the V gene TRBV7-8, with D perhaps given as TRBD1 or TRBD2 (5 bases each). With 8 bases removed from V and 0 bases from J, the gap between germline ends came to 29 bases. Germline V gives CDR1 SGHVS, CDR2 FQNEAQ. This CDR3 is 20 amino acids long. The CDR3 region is CASGITGRPKYGSSYNEQFF. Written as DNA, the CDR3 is TGTGCCAGCGGAATAACGGGACGACCAAAATATGGGAGCTCCTACAATGAGCAGTTCTTC.

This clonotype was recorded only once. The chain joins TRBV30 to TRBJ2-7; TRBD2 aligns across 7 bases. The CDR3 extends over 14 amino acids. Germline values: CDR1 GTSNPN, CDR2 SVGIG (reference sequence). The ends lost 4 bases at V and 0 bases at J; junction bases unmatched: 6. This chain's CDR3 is CAWKGEGSSYEQYF. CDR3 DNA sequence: TGTGCCTGGAAAGGGGAGGGAAGCTCCTACGAGCAGTACTTC.

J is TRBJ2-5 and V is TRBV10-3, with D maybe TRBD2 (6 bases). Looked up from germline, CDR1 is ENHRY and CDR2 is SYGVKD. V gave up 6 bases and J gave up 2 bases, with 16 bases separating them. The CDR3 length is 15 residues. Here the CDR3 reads CAIRGRDGGQETQYF. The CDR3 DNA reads TGTGCCATCAGGGGACGGGATGGGGGGCAAGAGACCCAGTACTTC.